The present T cell receptor beta chain was sequenced within a study of cytomegalovirus exposure and HLA in healthy donors. Study-wide points: It was approximately 160 TCR beta chains that were listed as cytomegalovirus-associated.

On this clone: What it recognizes is unknown.

Generated by immunoSEQ multiplex PCR, the TCRdb table keeps only in-frame clones and is missing some. The repertoire holds about 56,000 clones, with approximately 90% as singletons. The germline CDR1 and CDR2 sequences are LNHDA and SQIVND (reference sequence). V was pared by 5 bases and J by 6 bases, with 5 bases of the junction left unmatched. CDR3 length: 14 amino acids. This receptor was obtained from a man younger than 35 in good health and CMV-seronegative. The chain links TRBV19 to TRBJ2-1; 9 nucleotides align to TRBD1. Sequencing used PBMCs. DNA of the CDR3: TGTGCCAGTAGTTCACAGGGGGCAGGCAATGAGCAGTTCTTC. This gives the protein CASSSQGAGNEQFF.